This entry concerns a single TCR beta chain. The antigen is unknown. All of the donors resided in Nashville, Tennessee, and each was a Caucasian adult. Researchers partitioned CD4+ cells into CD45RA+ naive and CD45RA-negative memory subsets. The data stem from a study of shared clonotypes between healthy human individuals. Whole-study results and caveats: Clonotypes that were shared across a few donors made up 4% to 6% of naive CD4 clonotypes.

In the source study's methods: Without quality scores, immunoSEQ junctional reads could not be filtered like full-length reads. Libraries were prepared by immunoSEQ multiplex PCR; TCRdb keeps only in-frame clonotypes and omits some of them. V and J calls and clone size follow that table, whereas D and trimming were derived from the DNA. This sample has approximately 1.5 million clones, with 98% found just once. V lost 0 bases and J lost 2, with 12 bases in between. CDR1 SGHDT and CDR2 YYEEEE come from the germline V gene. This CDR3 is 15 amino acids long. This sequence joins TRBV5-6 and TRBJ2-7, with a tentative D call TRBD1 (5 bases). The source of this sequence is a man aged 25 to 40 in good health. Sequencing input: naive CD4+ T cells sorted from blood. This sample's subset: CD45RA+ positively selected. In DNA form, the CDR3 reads TGTGCCAGCAGCTTGGGTCCTACACAGGCCTACGAGCAGTACTTC. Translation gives CASSLGPTQAYEQYF.